This TCR beta chain emerged from a study of cytomegalovirus exposure and HLA in healthy donors. At the time of sampling, donors were nominally healthy, though unrecorded immune exposures were likely. PCR used 60 Vbeta primers and 13 Jbeta primers. Only in-frame clones appear in the TCRdb table, and some are missing; sequencing was by immunoSEQ multiplex PCR. Among about 130,000 clones listed, about 70% were seen once. This CDR3 has 14 residues. Unmatched junction bases numbered 4, after V lost 3 bases and J lost 6 bases. Germline CDR1 and CDR2: KGHSH and LQKENI. In the case of this clone: Its antigen is unknown.

Notes on the study in general: Within the data, a cluster of highly shared sequence variants was likely a sequencing artifact. V- and J-gene trimming in TCR beta was tied to a missense DCLRE1C variant by an analysis performed later. Available immune exposure information covered CMV serostatus only.

This rearrangement joins TRBV18 to TRBJ2-3; the match to TRBD1 covers 9 bases. The sequencing sample was made of PBMCs. The sequence derives from an older woman in good health and CMV-seropositive. The CDR3 DNA sequence: TGTGCCAGCTCACCGGGACAGGGTTGGGATACGCAGTATTTT. Encoded protein: CASSPGQGWDTQYF.